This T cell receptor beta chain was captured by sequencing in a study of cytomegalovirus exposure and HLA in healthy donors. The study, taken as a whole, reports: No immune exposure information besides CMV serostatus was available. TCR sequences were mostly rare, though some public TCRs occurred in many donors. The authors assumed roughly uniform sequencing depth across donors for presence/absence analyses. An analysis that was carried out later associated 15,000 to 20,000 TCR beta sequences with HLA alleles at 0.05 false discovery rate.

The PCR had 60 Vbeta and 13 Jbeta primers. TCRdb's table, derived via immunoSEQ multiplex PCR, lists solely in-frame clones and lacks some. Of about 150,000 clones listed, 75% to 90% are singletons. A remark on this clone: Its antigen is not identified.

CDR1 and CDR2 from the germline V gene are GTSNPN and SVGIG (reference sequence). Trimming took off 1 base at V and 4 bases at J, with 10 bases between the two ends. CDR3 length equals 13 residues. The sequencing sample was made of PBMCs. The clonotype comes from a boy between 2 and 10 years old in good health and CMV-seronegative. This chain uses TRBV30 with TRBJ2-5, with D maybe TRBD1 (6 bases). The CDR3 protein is CAWSGGGRETQYF. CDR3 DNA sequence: TGTGCCTGGAGTGGTGGGGGCCGAGAGACCCAGTACTTC.